This T cell receptor (beta chain) was sequenced in a study of Ad26.COV2.S vaccination and SARS-CoV-2 variants. Notes on this clone: The antigen is not known.

The treatment here: roughly 19 received Ad26.COV2.S at low or high dose, single or two shots; about 5 received placebo; per-sample allocation not given. Following the first vaccine or placebo injection, samples were taken on day 63. The CDR3 extends over 14 amino acids. V lost 5 bases and J lost 5; bases outside the gene matches: 6. Looked up from germline, CDR1 is LNHDA and CDR2 is SQIVND (reference sequence). TCRdb's table, derived via immunoSEQ multiplex PCR, lists solely in-frame clones and lacks some. The sample comprises some 370,000 clones, around 82% of which are singletons, and roughly 7.4% rests with the top ten. The study, taken as a whole, reports: Recipients given vaccine exceeded placebo recipients in spike-specific TCR breadth. CD8+ and CD4+ T cells specific for spike reportedly responded with substantial breadth after vaccination.

This receptor was obtained from a person between 18 and 59 years old who received the Ad26.COV2.S COVID-19 vaccine or a placebo. The genes are TRBV19 and TRBJ2-5; 9 nucleotides line up with TRBD1. The material was peripheral blood, obtained in a trial of Ad26.COV2.S vaccine versus placebo. CDR3 protein: CASSPGQGVETQYF. The CDR3 region has the DNA TGTGCCAGTAGTCCGGGACAGGGAGTGGAGACCCAGTACTTC.